The T cell receptor (beta chain) described here comes from a study of shared clonotypes between healthy human individuals (dated by TCRdb to 2018 to 2021). For context, the study as a whole: Three men and a couple of women, aged 18 to 49 years, made up the cohort. For each donor, three plates each were used for CD4 naive and CD4 memory, two plates were used for CD8 naive, and one plate was used for CD8 memory. To estimate repertoire size and how much clonotype sharing occurs between individuals, the study deeply sequenced the blood TCR repertoires of several healthy adults. To increase sequencing depth and limit assay-specific biases, TCR repertoire library preparation and sequencing were carried out by different laboratories using diverse techniques. Leukapheresis yielded between about 0.85 and 9 billion PBMCs per donor. Overall study results and their limits: Larger estimated clonotype richness was generally found for naive subsets than for memory subsets. When several donors were compared, the shared fraction of clonotypes was about 5% for naive CD4, roughly 3.3% for naive CD8, roughly 2.5% for memory CD4, and 0.35% to 0.5% for memory CD8. Because the study included only a small number of donors, the genetic and exposure-history diversity represented was limited. Pairwise subsampling indicated that sequencing depth was expected to affect the degree of clonotype sharing among donors. Compared with non-shared clonotypes, clonotypes shared by all four sorted-subset donors had higher generation probabilities. Only blood was sampled, and tissue TCR repertoires likely differ from those in blood. Even with the large sequencing depth, rarefaction of the sorted-subset datasets indicated that sequencing was incomplete.

Donors were healthy HIV-negative adults with no recently reported acute infections or vaccinations. Every donor was a Caucasian adult living in Nashville, Tennessee, USA. CD4+ T cells were enriched by magnetic negative selection; naive cells were then positively selected on CD45RA, and the negative fraction formed the memory subset. After blood collection by leukapheresis, PBMCs were isolated using Ficoll-Histopaque density gradient centrifugation and then cryopreserved in the vapor phase of liquid nitrogen. Analytical flow cytometry was used to check the purity and quantity of each magnetically sorted T cell population. Genomic DNA was isolated from each sorted fraction and quantified by UV absorbance on a Nanodrop 2000c. About this clone: It has no known antigen specificity. No base quality information exists; no much larger clone differs at one position.

Trimming costs V 1 base and J 14 bases, and their ends lie 15 bases apart. Including cysteine and phenylalanine, the CDR3 has 13 amino acids. Just the 39-base CDR3 DNA is kept, in frame starting at base 1. CDR1 ENHRY and CDR2 SYGVKD were looked up in the germline V gene. Using the deep immunoSEQ assay, multiplex PCR amplified TCR CDR3 regions from genomic DNA. For each cell subset, the extracted genomic DNA was distributed evenly across all wells of several immunoSEQ 96-well plates, and each plate served as one replicate. For sorted subsets, each replicate PCR was loaded with roughly 190 ng genomic DNA, equivalent to about 30,000 T cell genomes. Purified libraries were quantified with a Qubit 3.0 fluorometer, sized on a Bioanalyzer 2100, and re-quantified with the KAPA Library Quantification kit. Every immunoSEQ 96-well plate was sequenced on a separate single-read 150-cycle Illumina NextSeq 550 flow cell. In the paper's pipeline: The immunoSEQ output contained only junctional sequences without quality scores, so filtering could not match that applied to full-length reads. Sequences were annotated with PyIR, a Python wrapper for IgBLAST v1.9, and V/J genes and CDR3 were assigned using IMGT germline references. Reads were removed for weak V/J assignments (E-value above 1e-6), missing CDR3, stop codons, out-of-frame junctions, or ambiguous translated residues. V3J clonotypes were defined by identical inferred V gene, J gene, and CDR3 amino acid sequence. To compute the percentage overlap between repertoires, the number of shared unique clonotypes was divided by the size of the smaller repertoire. Repertoire richness was assessed with RTK rarefaction, the Chao1 estimator, and Recon v2.1 estimates of unobserved clonotypes. OLGA was used to compute generation probabilities for all TCRbeta clonotypes that the gDNA method yielded from a handful of donors. Sourced from immuneACCESS, this table was stored by TCRdb with only in-frame sequences that have V and J called. A share of the clones is absent; for the studies checked, an unresolved V gene accounts for under half, and the remainder has no known explanation. Clonal size and the V and J genes are those of that table, whereas D and trimming came from the DNA. The sample table shows about 1 million clones, and under 80% are seen once. The ten biggest clones cover about 1.5% of the sample.

The clonotype was recovered from a man between 18 and 29 years old in good health. Sequencing input: memory CD4+ T cells sorted from blood. The cell subset or site label, read with the paper, signifies: CD45RA-negative fraction. This chain is built from TRBV10-3 and TRBJ1-5, with the D gene uncertain. CDR3 reads: CAISEFRDFAEHF. In nucleotide form, the sequence is TGTGCCATCAGTGAGTTTCGGGATTTTGCCGAGCATTTT.